This T cell receptor (beta chain) is drawn from a study of T cells in Graves' hyperthyroidism and ophthalmopathy. This clonotype was observed at least ten times. J lost 8 bases, V lost 0 bases, and 3 bases had no gene match. CDR3 length: 13 residues. Germline CDR1 and CDR2: MNHEY and SVGEGT. From RNA transcripts, TCR beta CDR3 regions were amplified. Researchers ran a first-round RT-PCR on the TCR CDR3 using the HTBI primer set. TCRdb reanalysed the multiplex PCR reads using MiXCR and keeps one entry per CDR3 protein. The sample has fewer than 550,000 distinct CDR3 sequences, approximately 14% seen once; the top ten hold around an eighth.

The genes are TRBV6-2 or TRBV6-3 and TRBJ1-1; 7 bases line up with TRBD1. Sequencing used blood. The TCR was taken from a woman aged 18-35 years with Graves' hyperthyroidism. The CDR3 reads CASSYSGTEEAFF. CDR3 sequence (DNA): TGTGCCAGCAGTTACTCCGGGACAGAAGAAGCTTTCTTT.